The clone carrying this T cell receptor (beta chain) was counted a single time. Antigen: not known. PCR employed 60 Vbeta and 13 Jbeta primers. Assay used: immunoSEQ multiplex PCR; TCRdb lists only in-frame clones, some missing. This sample yields some 110,000 clones, of which over 70% are seen a single time; 2.5% to 3% belongs to the top ten. Germline assignment: CDR1 SEHNR and CDR2 FQNEAQ (reference sequence). V lost 1 base, J lost 5 bases, and 21 bases lay in between. The CDR3 loop spans 17 amino acids. This entry comes from a study of cytomegalovirus exposure and HLA in healthy donors. General study findings and limits: Sequences of the TCR beta chain were said to predict the HLA-A and HLA-B alleles of most subjects accurately. The availability of immune exposure information extended only to CMV serostatus. Among the CMV-associated chains, a few were confirmed in vitro as specific for CMV antigens.

Sequencing was performed on PBMCs. This sequence joins TRBV7-9 and TRBJ2-7, with D maybe TRBD2 (5 bases). The TCR comes from a female donor in good health and CMV-seronegative. In nucleotides, the CDR3 is TGTGCCAGCAGCTTAGGGCCGGAAGGGAGTAAGGGAAACGAGCAGTACTTC. Its protein is CASSLGPEGSKGNEQYF.